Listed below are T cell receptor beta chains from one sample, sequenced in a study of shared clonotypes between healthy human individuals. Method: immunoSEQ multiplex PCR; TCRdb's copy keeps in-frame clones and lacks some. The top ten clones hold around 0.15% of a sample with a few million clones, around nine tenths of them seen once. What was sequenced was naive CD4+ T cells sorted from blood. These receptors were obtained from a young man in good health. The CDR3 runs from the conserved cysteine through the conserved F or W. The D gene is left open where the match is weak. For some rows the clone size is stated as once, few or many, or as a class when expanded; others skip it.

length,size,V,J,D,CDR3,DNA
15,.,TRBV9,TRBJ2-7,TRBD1,CASAREGQGAREQYF,TGTGCCAGCGCTCGTGAGGGACAGGGGGCGCGTGAGCAGTACTTC
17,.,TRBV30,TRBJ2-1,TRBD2,CAWSLGLAGGSANEQFF,TGTGCCTGGAGTCTAGGGCTAGCGGGGGGTTCGGCCAATGAGCAGTTCTTC
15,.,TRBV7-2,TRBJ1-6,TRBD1,CASSLEGTENSPLHF,TGTGCCAGCAGCTTAGAGGGGACAGAAAATTCACCCCTCCACTTT
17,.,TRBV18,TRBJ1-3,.,CASSPAGLTELGNTIYF,TGTGCCAGCTCACCAGCAGGCTTGACTGAATTGGGAAACACCATATATTTT
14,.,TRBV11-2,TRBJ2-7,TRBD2,CASSLGLAGLEQYF,TGTGCCAGCAGCTTAGGGCTAGCGGGACTCGAGCAGTACTTC
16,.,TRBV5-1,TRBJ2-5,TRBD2,CASSLGLAGHQETQYF,TGCGCCAGCAGCTTGGGACTAGCGGGTCATCAAGAGACCCAGTACTTC
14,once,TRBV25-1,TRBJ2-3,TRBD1,CASSDRQGADTQYF,TGTGCCAGCAGTGACCGACAGGGAGCAGATACGCAGTATTTT
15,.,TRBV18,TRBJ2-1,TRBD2,CASSLGTSGGGEQFF,TGTGCCAGCTCACTTGGGACTAGCGGGGGAGGCGAGCAGTTCTTC
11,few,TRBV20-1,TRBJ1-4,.,CRVDSNEKLFF,TGCAGGGTGGACAGTAATGAAAAACTGTTTTTT
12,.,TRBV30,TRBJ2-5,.,CAWSPTQETQYF,TGTGCCTGGAGTCCCACCCAAGAGACCCAGTACTTC
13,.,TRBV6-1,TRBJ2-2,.,CASSTGSALKLFF,TGTGCCAGCAGTACAGGGTCTGCCCTGAAGCTGTTTTTT
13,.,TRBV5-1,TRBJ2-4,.,CASSGLQLNIQYF,TGCGCCAGCAGCGGGCTTCAGCTAAACATTCAGTACTTC
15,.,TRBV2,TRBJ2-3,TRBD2,CATSPRGGGRDTQYF,TGTGCCACCTCCCCCCGTGGCGGGGGGCGAGATACGCAGTATTTT
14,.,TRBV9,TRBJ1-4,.,CASSVTQTNEKLFF,TGTGCCAGCAGCGTAACCCAGACTAATGAAAAACTGTTTTTT
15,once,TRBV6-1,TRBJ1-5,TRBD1,CASSGDSLSNQPQHF,TGTGCCAGCAGTGGGGACAGTCTTAGCAATCAGCCCCAGCATTTT
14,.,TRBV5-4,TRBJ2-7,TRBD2,CASSLARERDEQYF,TGTGCCAGCAGCTTGGCGCGGGAGAGGGACGAGCAGTACTTC
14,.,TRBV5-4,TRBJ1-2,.,CASRPTDLNYGYTF,TGTGCCAGCAGACCGACAGACCTAAACTATGGCTACACCTTC
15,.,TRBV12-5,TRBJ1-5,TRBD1,CASGLGTEGNQPQHF,TGTGCTAGTGGCTTAGGGACAGAGGGCAATCAGCCCCAGCATTTT
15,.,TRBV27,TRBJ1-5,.,CASSFRTERNQPQHF,TGTGCCAGCAGTTTCCGGACAGAACGCAATCAGCCCCAGCATTTT
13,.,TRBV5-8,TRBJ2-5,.,CASSFRGSETQYF,TGTGCCAGCAGCTTTAGGGGGTCAGAGACCCAGTACTTC
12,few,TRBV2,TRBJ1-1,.,CASTTGSTEAFF,TGTGCCAGCACGACAGGTTCCACTGAAGCTTTCTTT
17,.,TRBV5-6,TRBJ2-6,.,CASSPGPFGSGANVLTF,TGTGCCAGCAGCCCGGGACCTTTCGGCTCTGGGGCCAACGTCCTGACTTTC
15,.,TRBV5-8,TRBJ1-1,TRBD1,CASSLAWTGRTEAFF,TGTGCCAGCAGCTTGGCCTGGACAGGGCGCACTGAAGCTTTCTTT
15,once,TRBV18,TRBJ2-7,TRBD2,CASSPDQRETDEQYF,TGTGCCAGCTCACCGGATCAGCGGGAGACTGACGAGCAGTACTTC
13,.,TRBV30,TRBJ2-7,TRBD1,CAWSPQTGSEQYF,TGTGCCTGGAGTCCTCAGACAGGGTCCGAGCAGTACTTC
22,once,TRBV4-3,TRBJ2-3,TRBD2,CASSQDFRTFRGAGGRPDTQYF,TGCGCCAGCAGCCAAGATTTCAGGACTTTCAGGGGCGCGGGAGGCCGCCCAGATACGCAGTATTTT
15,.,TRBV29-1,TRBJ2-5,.,CSAPAWARVWETQYF,TGCAGCGCCCCTGCCTGGGCAAGGGTTTGGGAGACCCAGTACTTC
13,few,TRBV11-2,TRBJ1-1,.,CASSLDLSRGAFF,TGTGCCAGCAGCTTAGATTTGTCGAGGGGAGCTTTCTTT
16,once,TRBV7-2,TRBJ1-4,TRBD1,CASSGAGTGGREKLFF,TGTGCCAGCAGCGGCGCCGGGACAGGGGGCAGAGAAAAACTGTTTTTT
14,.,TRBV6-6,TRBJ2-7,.,CASSYSAGAREQYF,TGTGCCAGCAGTTACTCCGCCGGAGCCCGGGAGCAGTACTTC
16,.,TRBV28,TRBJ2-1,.,CASSPSADWREGEQFF,TGTGCCAGCAGTCCATCAGCGGACTGGAGGGAAGGAGAGCAGTTCTTC
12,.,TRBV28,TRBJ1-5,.,CASRNTPGPQHF,TGTGCCAGCAGAAACACTCCGGGGCCCCAGCATTTT
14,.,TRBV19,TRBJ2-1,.,CASSIPRQNNEQFF,TGTGCCAGTAGTATCCCCCGTCAGAACAATGAGCAGTTCTTC
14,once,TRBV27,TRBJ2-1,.,CASSPRGDYNEQFF,TGTGCCAGCAGTCCCAGGGGGGATTACAATGAGCAGTTCTTC
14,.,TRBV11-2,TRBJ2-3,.,CASSLGSGADTQYF,TGTGCCAGCAGCTTAGGGTCGGGCGCAGATACGCAGTATTTT
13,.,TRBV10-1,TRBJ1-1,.,CASSTPSNTEAFF,TGCGCCAGCAGTACACCGTCGAACACTGAAGCTTTCTTT
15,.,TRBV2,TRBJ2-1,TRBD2,CASIQLALSYNEQFF,TGTGCCAGCATCCAACTAGCGCTCTCCTACAATGAGCAGTTCTTC
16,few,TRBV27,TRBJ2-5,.,CASSLGGRTEQETQYF,TGTGCCAGCAGTTTGGGTGGGCGGACCGAACAAGAGACCCAGTACTTC
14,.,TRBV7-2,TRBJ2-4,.,CASSLDLAGNIQYF,TGTGCCAGCAGCTTAGACCTCGCCGGGAACATTCAGTACTTC
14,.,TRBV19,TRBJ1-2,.,CASSIPGQGYGYTF,TGTGCCAGTAGTATCCCGGGACAAGGCTATGGCTACACCTTC
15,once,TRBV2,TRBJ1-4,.,CASSLQGRANEKLFF,TGTGCCAGCAGTCTCCAGGGGCGGGCTAATGAAAAACTGTTTTTT
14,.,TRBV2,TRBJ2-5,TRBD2,CASQGLAGEETQYF,TGTGCCAGCCAGGGACTAGCGGGGGAAGAGACCCAGTACTTC
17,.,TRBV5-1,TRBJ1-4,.,CASSWGGDQDMSEKLFF,TGCGCCAGCAGCTGGGGCGGGGATCAGGACATGAGTGAAAAACTGTTTTTT
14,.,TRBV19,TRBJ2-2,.,CASQQAGTTGELFF,TGTGCCTCGCAACAGGCGGGGACGACCGGGGAGCTGTTTTTT
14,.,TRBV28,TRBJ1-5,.,CASSFPGAGQPQHF,TGTGCCAGCAGTTTTCCGGGGGCCGGCCAGCCCCAGCATTTT
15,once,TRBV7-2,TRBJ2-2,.,CASTTDLGNTGELFF,TGTGCCAGCACAACGGACCTCGGGAACACCGGGGAGCTGTTTTTT
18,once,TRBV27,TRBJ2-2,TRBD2,CASSLGQKLAGVPGELFF,TGTGCCAGCAGTTTAGGACAGAAACTAGCGGGAGTCCCCGGGGAGCTGTTTTTT
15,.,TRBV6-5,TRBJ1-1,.,CASSYGSTLNTEAFF,TGTGCCAGCAGTTATGGCAGCACCCTGAACACTGAAGCTTTCTTT
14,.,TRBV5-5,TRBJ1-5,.,CASSFRLSNQPQHF,TGTGCCAGCAGCTTTCGCCTTAGCAATCAGCCCCAGCATTTT